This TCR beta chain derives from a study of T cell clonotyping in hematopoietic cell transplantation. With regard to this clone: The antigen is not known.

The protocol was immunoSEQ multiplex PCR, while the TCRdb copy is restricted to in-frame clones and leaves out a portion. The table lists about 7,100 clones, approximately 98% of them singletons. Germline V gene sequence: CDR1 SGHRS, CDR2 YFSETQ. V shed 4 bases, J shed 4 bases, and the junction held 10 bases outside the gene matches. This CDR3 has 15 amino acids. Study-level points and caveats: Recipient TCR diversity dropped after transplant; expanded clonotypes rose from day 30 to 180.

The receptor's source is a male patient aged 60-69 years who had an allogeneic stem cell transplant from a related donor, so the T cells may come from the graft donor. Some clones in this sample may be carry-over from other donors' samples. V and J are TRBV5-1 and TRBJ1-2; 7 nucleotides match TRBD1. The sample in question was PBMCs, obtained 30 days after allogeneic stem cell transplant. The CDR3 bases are TGCGCCAGCAGCCTAGCCCAGGGGGGAAGCTATGGCTACACCTTC. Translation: CASSLAQGGSYGYTF. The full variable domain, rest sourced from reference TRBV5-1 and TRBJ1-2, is KAGVTQTPRYLIKTRGQQVTLSCSPISGHRSVSWYQQTPGQGLQFLFEYFSETQRNKGNFPGRFSGRQFSNSRSEMNVSTLELGDSALYLCASSLAQGGSYGYTFGSGTRLTVV.